Reported below is one T cell receptor (beta chain). These data come from a study of blood T cell repertoires in COVID-19. The overall study: From the United States, Italy and Spain came samples of acute and convalescent COVID-19.

Original handling: Estimation of nucleated cell counts relied on the amplification of reference gene primers. The method was immunoSEQ multiplex PCR; TCRdb's version includes in-frame clones alone and lacks a portion of them. V and J calls and clone size are given by that table; D and trimming were obtained from the DNA. The repertoire holds 160,000 or so clones, with about four fifths as singletons. Cohorts were determined from participant-reported clinical history. Two negative PCRs, clearance, or symptom resolution were required of recovered Cohort 3 donors. This CDR3 comprises 16 residues. The chain joins TRBV21-1 to TRBJ1-4; the table's D call TRBD1 went unverified against the DNA. TRBV21-1 is a listed pseudogene. The receptor comes from a man aged 55 to 70 who had recovered from COVID-19. Sequencing used PBMCs or T cells enriched from blood (not recorded which). This CDR3 is CASSKDCGTVNEKLFF. CDR3 nucleotides: TGTGCCAGCAGCAAAGACTGCGGGACAGTAAATGAAAAACTGTTTTTT.